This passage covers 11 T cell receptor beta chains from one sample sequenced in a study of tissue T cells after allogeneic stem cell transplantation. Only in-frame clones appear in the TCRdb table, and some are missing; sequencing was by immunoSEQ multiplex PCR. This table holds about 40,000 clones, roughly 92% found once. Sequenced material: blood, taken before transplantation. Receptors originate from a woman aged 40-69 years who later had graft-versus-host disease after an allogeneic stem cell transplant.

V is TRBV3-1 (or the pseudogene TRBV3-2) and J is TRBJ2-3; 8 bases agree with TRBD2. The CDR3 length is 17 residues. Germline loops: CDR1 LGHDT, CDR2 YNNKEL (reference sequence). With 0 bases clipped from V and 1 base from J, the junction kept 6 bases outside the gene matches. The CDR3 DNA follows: TGTGCCAGCAGCCAAGATTTGGTAGCGGGACGCACAGATACGCAGTATTTT. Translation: CASSQDLVAGRTDTQYF.

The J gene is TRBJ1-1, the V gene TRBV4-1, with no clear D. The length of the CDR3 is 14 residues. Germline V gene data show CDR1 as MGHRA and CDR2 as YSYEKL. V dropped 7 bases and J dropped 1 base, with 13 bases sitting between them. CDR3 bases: TGCGCCAGCACCGATATGGTGAGGAACACTGAAGCTTTCTTT. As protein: CASTDMVRNTEAFF.

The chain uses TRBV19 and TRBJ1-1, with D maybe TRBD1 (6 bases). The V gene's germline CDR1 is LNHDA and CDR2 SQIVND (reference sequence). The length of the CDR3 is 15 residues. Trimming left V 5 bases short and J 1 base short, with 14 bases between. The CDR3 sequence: CASSGPGTSNTEAFF. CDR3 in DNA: TGTGCCAGTAGTGGTCCAGGGACATCGAACACTGAAGCTTTCTTT.

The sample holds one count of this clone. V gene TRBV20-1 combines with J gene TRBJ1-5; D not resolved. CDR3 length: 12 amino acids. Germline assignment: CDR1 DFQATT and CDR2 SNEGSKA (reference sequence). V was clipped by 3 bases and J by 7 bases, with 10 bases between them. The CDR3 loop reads CSASSSSQPQHF. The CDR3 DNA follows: TGCAGTGCTAGTAGTAGTTCGCAGCCCCAGCATTTT.

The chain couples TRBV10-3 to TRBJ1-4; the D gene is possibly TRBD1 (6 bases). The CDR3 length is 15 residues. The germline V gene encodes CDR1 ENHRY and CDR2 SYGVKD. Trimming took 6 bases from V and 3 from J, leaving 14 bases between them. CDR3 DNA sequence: TGTGCCATCAGAGGATCGGGGGCTTCTAATGAAAAACTGTTTTTT. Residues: CAIRGSGASNEKLFF.

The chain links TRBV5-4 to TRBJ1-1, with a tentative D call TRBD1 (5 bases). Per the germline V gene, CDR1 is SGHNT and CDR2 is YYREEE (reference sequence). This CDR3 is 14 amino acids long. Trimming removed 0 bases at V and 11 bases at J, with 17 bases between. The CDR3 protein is CASSLGGGQGQAFF. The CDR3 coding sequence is TGTGCCAGCAGCTTGGGAGGCGGGCAGGGCCAGGCTTTCTTT.

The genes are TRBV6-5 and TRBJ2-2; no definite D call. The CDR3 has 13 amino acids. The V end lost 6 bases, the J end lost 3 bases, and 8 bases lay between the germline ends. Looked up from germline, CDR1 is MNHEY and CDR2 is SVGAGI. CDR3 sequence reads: CASRRTDTGELFF. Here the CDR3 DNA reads TGTGCCAGCAGGCGGACCGACACCGGGGAGCTGTTTTTT.

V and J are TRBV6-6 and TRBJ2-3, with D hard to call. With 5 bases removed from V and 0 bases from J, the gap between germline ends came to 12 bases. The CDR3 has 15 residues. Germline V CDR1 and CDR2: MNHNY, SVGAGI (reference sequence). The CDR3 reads CASSLDRASTDTQYF. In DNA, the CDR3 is TGTGCCAGCAGTCTGGACCGCGCTAGCACAGATACGCAGTATTTT.

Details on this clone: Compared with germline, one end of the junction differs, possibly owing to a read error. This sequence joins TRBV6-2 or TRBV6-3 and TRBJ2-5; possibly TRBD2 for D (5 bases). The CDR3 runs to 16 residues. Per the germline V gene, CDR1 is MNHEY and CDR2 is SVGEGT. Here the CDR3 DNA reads TGTGCCAGCAGCTACTCGCCCCGGAGGCCCCAAGAGACCCAGTACTTC. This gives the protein CASSYSPRRPQETQYF.

CDR3 residues: CASSLGPGAPQHF. As DNA, the CDR3 is TGTGCCAGCAGTTTAGGACCGGGGGCGCCCCAGCATTTT. J is TRBJ1-5 and V is TRBV12-3 or TRBV12-4; D is possibly TRBD1 (6 bases). V lost 1 base and J lost 9, with 10 bases in between. The CDR3 contains 13 residues.

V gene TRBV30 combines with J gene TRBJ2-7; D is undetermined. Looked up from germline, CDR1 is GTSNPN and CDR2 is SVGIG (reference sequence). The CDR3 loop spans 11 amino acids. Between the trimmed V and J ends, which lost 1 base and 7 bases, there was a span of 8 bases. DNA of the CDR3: TGTGCCTGGAGTGGTGAAGAAGAGCAGTACTTC. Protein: CAWSGEEEQYF.